The 13 T cell receptor beta chains in this list originate from one sample, sequenced in a study of T cell repertoires in cytomegalovirus infection. TCRdb called the reads again in MiXCR, with one record for every CDR3 protein. The repertoire includes more than 350,000 distinct CDR3 sequences, approximately 30% of them detected once, and roughly 13% sits in the top ten. Sequencing used PBMCs. The origin of the receptors is a human donor in good health (CMV status not recorded). Some clones in this sample may be carry-over from other donors' samples.

Remarks on this clonotype: The junction differs from germline at one of its ends, possibly a read error. The chain recombines TRBV24-1 with TRBJ2-1, with 14 nucleotides matching TRBD2. Germline assignment: CDR1 KGHDR and CDR2 SFDVKD. The CDR3 spans 16 residues. The CDR3 DNA is TGTGCCACCAGTGACCCGAGACTAGCGGGGGGGGATGAGCAGTTATTC. Amino acids: CATSDPRLAGGDEQLF.

This clonotype came up a few times. The chain carries TRBV18 and TRBJ2-7; the D is unclear. CDR1 is KGHSH and CDR2 is LQKENI in the germline V gene. This CDR3 spans 14 amino acids. With 3 bases removed from V and 0 bases from J, the gap between germline ends came to 9 bases. CDR3 in amino acids: CASSPSRSSYEQYF. The CDR3 coding sequence is TGTGCCAGCTCACCTAGTCGTAGCTCCTACGAGCAGTACTTC.

This clonotype was found a few times. This chain links TRBV2 with TRBJ2-3; D unclear. Trimming pared 7 bases from V and 1 base from J, leaving 6 bases between. The CDR3 sequence is 12 residues long. Germline CDR1 SNHLY, CDR2 FYNNEI. CDR3 coding DNA: TGTGCCAGCAAACTACGCACAGATACGCAGTATTTT. It encodes CASKLRTDTQYF.

V is TRBV11-2 and J is TRBJ2-5; D may be TRBD2 (5 bases). CDR1 is SGHAT and CDR2 is FQNNGV in the germline V gene. V shed 1 base and J shed 4 bases, with 19 bases lying between them. The CDR3 is made up of 17 amino acids. CDR3 sequence: CASSLVGLLPYRETQYF. Written as DNA, the CDR3 is TGTGCCAGCAGCTTAGTCGGACTTCTACCTTACCGAGAGACCCAGTACTTC.

In this sample, this clonotype turned up a few times. The V call is TRBV19, the J call TRBJ2-5; 7 positions agree with TRBD2. Germline V gene data show CDR1 as LNHDA and CDR2 as SQIVND (reference sequence). Trimming removed 5 bases from V and 4 bases from J; junction bases left unmatched: 13. The CDR3 covers 16 residues. CDR3 in DNA: TGTGCCAGTAGTCCCTGGACCCAGCGGGGATTAGAGACCCAGTACTTC. Encoded protein: CASSPWTQRGLETQYF.

The chain has TRBV7-8 and TRBJ1-6; D call uncertain. CDR3 length: 14 residues. V gave up 3 bases and J gave up 5 bases, with 8 bases separating them. Germline V gives CDR1 SGHVS, CDR2 FQNEAQ. This CDR3 reads CASSFDRNNSPLHF. CDR3 DNA: TGTGCCAGCAGCTTTGATAGGAATAATTCACCCCTCCACTTT.

The gene calls are TRBV7-6 and TRBJ2-3; D is uncertain. This CDR3 region has 15 residues. Germline V gene data show CDR1 as SGHVS and CDR2 as FNYEAQ. V lost 1 base, J lost 6 bases, and 14 bases lay in between. The CDR3 bases are TGTGCCAGCAGCTTAGATGCGGAGCGCGTGGATACGCAGTATTTT. As protein: CASSLDAERVDTQYF.

This clonotype has only a few counts. This chain joins TRBV4-1 and TRBJ2-7; D not certain. V lost 0 bases and J 4 bases, leaving 7 bases between the germline ends. Germline loops: CDR1 MGHRA, CDR2 YSYEKL. This CDR3 comprises 13 residues. The CDR3 coding sequence is TGCGCCAGCAGCCAAGACCGGATTTACGAGCAGTACTTC. It encodes CASSQDRIYEQYF.

The chain is built from TRBV20-1 and TRBJ1-1, with D possibly TRBD1 on 6 matching bases. Deletions cut 6 bases from V and 8 bases from J, with 13 bases between. Germline values: CDR1 DFQATT, CDR2 SNEGSKA (reference sequence). The CDR3 covers 11 residues. The CDR3 region is CSARGGHEAFF. In DNA form, the CDR3 reads TGCAGTGCCAGGGGCGGTCACGAAGCTTTCTTT.

The rearrangement joins TRBV6-6 to TRBJ1-4; possibly TRBD1 for D (5 bases). Deletions cut 6 bases from V and 15 bases from J, with 38 bases between. CDR3 length equals 19 residues. Per germline, CDR1 MNHNY and CDR2 SVGAGI (reference sequence). The CDR3 bases are TGTGCCAGCAGCAGCCGAGTCGGGACCGCCTTTCGAGCGGATTACAAAATGTTTTTT. It yields the protein CASSSRVGTAFRADYKMFF.

In its sample, this clonotype was seen a few times. V and J are TRBV28 and TRBJ1-2; D gene unclear. Trimming removed 2 bases at V and 4 bases at J, with 5 bases between. The length of the CDR3 is 12 residues. Germline V lookup: CDR1 MDHEN, CDR2 SYDVKM. CDR3: CASSLEVYGYTF. In DNA, the CDR3 is TGTGCCAGCAGTTTAGAGGTCTATGGCTACACCTTC.

V and J are TRBV2 and TRBJ2-1, with 8 bases that match TRBD2. The germline V gene encodes CDR1 SNHLY and CDR2 FYNNEI. CDR3 length: 15 residues. The V gene end was trimmed by 7 bases and the J gene end by 9 bases; junction bases not matched to a gene: 14. The CDR3 here is CASTGSAGVFSEQFF. The CDR3 region has the DNA TGTGCCAGCACAGGTTCAGCGGGGGTTTTTAGTGAGCAGTTCTTC.

The CDR3 DNA follows: TGTGCCAGCAGTCGACAGGGGCACTCTGGAAACACCATATATTTT. It specifies CASSRQGHSGNTIYF. The rearrangement uses TRBV6-5 and TRBJ1-3, with 8 bases identical to TRBD1. Germline CDR1 reads MNHEY; CDR2 reads SVGAGI. The J segment lost 0 bases and the V segment lost 5 bases, leaving 3 bases of the junction unmatched. This CDR3 region has 15 residues.